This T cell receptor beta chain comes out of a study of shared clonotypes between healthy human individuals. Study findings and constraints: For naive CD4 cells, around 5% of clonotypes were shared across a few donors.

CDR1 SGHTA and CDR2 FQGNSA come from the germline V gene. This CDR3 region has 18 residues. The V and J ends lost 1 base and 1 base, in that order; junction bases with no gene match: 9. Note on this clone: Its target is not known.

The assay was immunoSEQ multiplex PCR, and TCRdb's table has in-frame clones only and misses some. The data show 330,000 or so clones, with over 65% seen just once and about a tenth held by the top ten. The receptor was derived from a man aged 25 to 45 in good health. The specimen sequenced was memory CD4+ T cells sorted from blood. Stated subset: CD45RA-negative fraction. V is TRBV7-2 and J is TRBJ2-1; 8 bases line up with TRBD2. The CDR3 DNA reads TGTGCCAGCAGCTTAGGGATCAGCGGGAGTGGGTCCTACAATGAGCAGTTCTTC. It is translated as CASSLGISGSGSYNEQFF.